These 29 T cell receptor beta chains were sequenced from one sample in a study of technical replicates of blood from a handful of donors. Here immunoSEQ multiplex PCR was the method, and the copy in TCRdb shows in-frame clones only, minus some. Here the sample spans 75,000 to 95,000 clones, about 89% being singletons. The source material was T cells isolated from PBMCs. These receptors were obtained from a human donor in good health.

This sequence joins TRBV2 and TRBJ1-4, with 8 bases lining up with TRBD1. Germline assignment: CDR1 SNHLY and CDR2 FYNNEI. The CDR3 runs to 15 residues. The junction had 13 bases not matched to a gene; V was cut back by 6 bases and J by 10 bases. The CDR3 region has the DNA TGTGCCAGCAGCAACGGCCGGGACAGGTCGAGAAAACTGTTTTTT. This encodes CASSNGRDRSRKLFF.

CDR3 bases: TGTGCCATCGGGGGACAGTTGAACACTGAAGCTTTCTTT. Translation gives CAIGGQLNTEAFF. J is TRBJ1-1 and V is TRBV10-3; 7 nucleotides agree with TRBD1. The V segment lost 8 bases and the J segment 0 bases; nucleotides outside the gene matches: 3. From germline, CDR1 is ENHRY and CDR2 SYGVKD. The CDR3 totals 13 residues.

V is TRBV6-5 and J is TRBJ1-2; D gene unclear. The CDR3 loop spans 13 amino acids. Germline assignment: CDR1 MNHEY and CDR2 SVGAGI. V was cut by 8 bases and J by 6 bases, with 16 bases left in between. The CDR3 nucleotides read TGTGCCAGCTCACTCGCGGGCGCCGATGGCTACACCTTC. It yields the protein CASSLAGADGYTF.

V and J are TRBV5-4 and TRBJ1-3, with D possibly TRBD1 on 5 matching bases. V lost 4 bases to trimming and J lost 0 bases, with 11 bases between them. This CDR3 is built from 15 residues. Looked up from germline, CDR1 is SGHNT and CDR2 is YYREEE (reference sequence). CDR3 nucleotides: TGTGCCAGCAGCGGAACGACAGCCTCTGGAAACACCATATATTTT. Translation: CASSGTTASGNTIYF.

The chain recombines TRBV6-5 with TRBJ1-2; 7 positions match TRBD1. In germline, CDR1 is MNHEY, CDR2 SVGAGI. This CDR3 has 15 residues. V lost 0 bases and J lost 8; bases outside the gene matches: 9. The CDR3 protein is CASSYSGTARRGYTF. Written as DNA, the CDR3 is TGTGCCAGCAGTTACTCCGGGACAGCCCGACGGGGCTACACCTTC.

The J gene is TRBJ2-1, the V gene TRBV18; 7 nucleotides line up with TRBD1. The CDR3 runs 14 residues. Germline CDR1 KGHSH, CDR2 LQKENI. J was trimmed by 9 bases and V by 4 bases; bases with no gene match: 9. CDR3 sequence: CASSLAAAGGEQFF. The CDR3 region has the DNA TGTGCCAGCTCACTAGCAGCAGCAGGGGGTGAGCAGTTCTTC. The variable domain in full, completed from reference TRBV18 and TRBJ2-1, reads NAGVMQNPRHLVRRRGQEARLRCSPMKGHSHVYWYRQLPEEGLKFMVYLQKENIIDESGMPKERFSAEFPKEGPSILRIQQVVRGDSAAYFCASSLAAAGGEQFFGPGTRLTVL.

This chain joins TRBV5-3 and TRBJ1-1; 9 nucleotides align to TRBD1. TRBV5-3 is annotated as an ORF whose role is uncertain. Losses at the gene ends were 4 bases for V and 1 base for J; bases not matched to a gene: 8. This CDR3 is built from 16 residues. The CDR3 loop is CARSKRDRAPNTEAFF. DNA for the CDR3: TGTGCCAGAAGCAAAAGGGACAGGGCCCCGAACACTGAAGCTTTCTTT.

The V gene is TRBV6-1, the J gene TRBJ1-4; D may be TRBD1 (5 bases). CDR1 and CDR2 from the germline V gene are MNHNS and SASEGT. The CDR3 totals 13 residues. Trimming took 4 bases from V and 4 from J, leaving 7 bases between them. CDR3 bases: TGTGCCAGCAGTGGACAGTTTAATGAAAAACTGTTTTTT. It yields the protein CASSGQFNEKLFF.

V and J are TRBV18 and TRBJ1-4; no firm D call. Trimming took off 6 bases at V and 8 bases at J, with 13 bases between the two ends. Germline-derived CDR1 and CDR2 are KGHSH and LQKENI. The CDR3 loop spans 13 amino acids. This CDR3 is CASSPESREKLFF. The CDR3 DNA is TGTGCCAGCTCCCCGGAGTCGAGAGAAAAACTGTTTTTT.

The V and J genes are TRBV6-5 and TRBJ1-1; tentative D call: TRBD1 (5 bases). V shed 1 base and J shed 1 base, with 10 bases lying between them. Germline CDR1 is MNHEY and CDR2 is SVGAGI. The CDR3 runs 15 residues. CDR3 sequence reads: CASSYYGGTNTEAFF. Here the CDR3 DNA reads TGTGCCAGCAGTTACTATGGGGGGACGAACACTGAAGCTTTCTTT.

This chain connects TRBV6-6 to TRBJ2-5; a possible D gene is TRBD2 (6 bases). Germline CDR1 and CDR2: MNHNY and SVGAGI (reference sequence). This CDR3 comprises 14 residues. The ends were cut back, 2 bases at V and 1 base at J, with 8 bases in the middle. The CDR3 nucleotides read TGTGCCAGCAGTTACGTGGGGGGCCAAGAGACCCAGTACTTC. This encodes CASSYVGGQETQYF.

The chain couples TRBV6-1 to TRBJ2-2, with D possibly being TRBD2 (7 bases). CDR3 size: 16 residues. In germline, CDR1 is MNHNS, CDR2 SASEGT. Trimming stripped 2 bases from V and 6 bases from J, with 16 bases between. The CDR3 DNA sequence: TGTGCCAGCAGTGAAAGGCCCTCCGGGGGGCCCGGGGAGCTGTTTTTT. Its protein product is CASSERPSGGPGELFF.

This chain uses TRBV2 with TRBJ2-7; 7 nucleotides agree with TRBD2. V dropped 5 bases and J dropped 5; count of bases not matched to a gene: 12. The CDR3 runs to 15 residues. CDR1 SNHLY and CDR2 FYNNEI come from the germline V gene. The CDR3 coding sequence is TGTGCCAGCAGTCGATCCTCTAGCGGAGGCCACGAGCAGTACTTC. Translated, it gives CASSRSSSGGHEQYF.

This clone has only a few counts. The V and J genes are TRBV5-1 and TRBJ2-2, with D possibly matching TRBD1 (5 bases). The germline CDR1 and CDR2 sequences are SGHRS and YFSETQ. The CDR3 has 15 residues. Trimming removed 1 base at V and 1 base at J, with 8 bases between. This CDR3 reads CASSLTGLNTGELFF. CDR3 sequence (DNA): TGCGCCAGCAGCTTGACAGGCCTGAACACCGGGGAGCTGTTTTTT.

The chain is built from TRBV7-8 and TRBJ1-1; D gene ambiguous. Per germline, CDR1 SGHVS and CDR2 FQNEAQ. This CDR3 has 14 amino acids. The germline V and J ends were trimmed by 1 base and 1 base, with 7 bases remaining between them. This chain's CDR3 is CASSLGAGNTEAFF. CDR3 bases: TGTGCCAGCAGCTTAGGAGCTGGGAACACTGAAGCTTTCTTT.

The chain's CDR3 is CASRLGTDLYGYTF. CDR3 nucleotide sequence: TGTGCCAGCAGACTCGGGACAGATCTCTATGGCTACACCTTC. The chain combines TRBV6-1 with TRBJ1-2, with TRBD1 matching 7 bases. Germline V gene lookup returns CDR1 MNHNS and CDR2 SASEGT. The CDR3 runs 14 residues. Losses at the gene ends were 6 bases for V and 4 bases for J; bases not matched to a gene: 8.

J is TRBJ2-7 and V is TRBV7-9; D is possibly TRBD1 (6 bases). V lost 3 bases to trimming and J lost 2 bases, with 8 bases between them. CDR1 and CDR2 (germline): SEHNR, FQNEAQ (reference sequence). The CDR3 runs to 13 residues. CDR3 protein: CASSFEGAYEQYF. The CDR3 region has the DNA TGTGCCAGCAGCTTCGAGGGGGCCTACGAGCAGTACTTC. Full variable domain (outside the CDR3, taken from reference TRBV7-9 and TRBJ2-7): DTGVSQNPRHKITKRGQNVTFRCDPISEHNRLYWYRQTLGQGPEFLTYFQNEAQLEKSRLLSDRFSAERPKGSFSTLEIQRTEQGDSAMYLCASSFEGAYEQYFGPGTRLTVT.

This chain links TRBV29-1 with TRBJ2-2, with TRBD2 identical over 10 bases. Germline assignment: CDR1 SQVTM and CDR2 ANQGSEA. The V gene end was trimmed by 3 bases and the J gene end by 6 bases; junction bases not matched to a gene: 7. The CDR3 totals 15 residues. The chain's CDR3 is CSVEKSGGEAGELFF. Written as DNA, the CDR3 is TGCAGCGTTGAGAAGAGCGGGGGGGAGGCCGGGGAGCTGTTTTTT.

The chain links TRBV27 to TRBJ1-5, with TRBD1 as a possible D gene (5 bases). V lost 5 bases to trimming and J lost 10 bases, with 24 bases between them. The CDR3 sequence is 16 residues long. Germline assignment: CDR1 MNHEY and CDR2 SMNVEV (reference sequence). The CDR3 protein is CASSPLGGGEGFPQHF. In DNA form, the CDR3 reads TGTGCCAGCAGTCCCCTCGGGGGGGGTGAGGGTTTCCCCCAGCATTTT.

CDR3 region: CASRAGVGNEQFF. CDR3 nucleotide sequence: TGTGCCAGCAGAGCGGGAGTAGGCAATGAGCAGTTCTTC. The chain recombines TRBV6-4 with TRBJ2-1; 8 bases agree with TRBD2. CDR3 length: 13 residues. The germline V gene encodes CDR1 MRHNA and CDR2 SNTAGT. V lost 6 bases, J lost 6 bases, and 4 bases stayed unmatched.

The chain has TRBV14 and TRBJ1-1; no definite D call. The length of the CDR3 is 12 residues. Deletions cut 4 bases from V and 6 bases from J, with 9 bases between. Germline-derived CDR1 and CDR2 are SGHDN and FVKESK. The CDR3 nucleotides read TGTGCCAGCAGCCGTAGTATGTCTGAAGCTTTCTTT. It codes for CASSRSMSEAFF.

The chain is built from TRBV4-1 and TRBJ1-4, with 9 bases identical to TRBD1. This CDR3 is built from 16 residues. With V trimmed by 4 bases and J by 3 bases, 6 bases remained unmatched. Germline CDR1 reads MGHRA; CDR2 reads YSYEKL. The CDR3 loop is CASSLETGGSNEKLFF. In DNA form, the CDR3 reads TGCGCCAGCAGCCTAGAGACAGGGGGTTCTAATGAAAAACTGTTTTTT.

This chain connects TRBV4-1 to TRBJ2-3; 10 positions agree with TRBD1. V was pared by 3 bases and J by 2 bases, with 14 bases of the junction left unmatched. Germline CDR1 is MGHRA and CDR2 is YSYEKL. This CDR3 spans 19 amino acids. CDR3 nucleotides: TGCGCCAGCAGCCATCAGGACAGGGGGAGACTTGGGTCCACAGATACGCAGTATTTT. Protein: CASSHQDRGRLGSTDTQYF.

The V and J genes are TRBV12-5 and TRBJ2-1, with unresolved D. Germline V lookup: CDR1 LGHNT, CDR2 FRNRAP. This CDR3 contains 14 residues. V was shortened by 7 bases and J by 7 bases, with 17 bases between the two germline ends. CDR3 sequence (DNA): TGTGCTAGTGCCGCACCCCAGGTGCCTAATGAGCAGTTCTTC. It is translated as CASAAPQVPNEQFF.

This chain connects TRBV12-5 to TRBJ2-3, with 8 bases matching TRBD1. Germline trimming cut 0 bases from V and 2 bases from J; bases unmatched to any gene: 10. CDR3 size: 18 residues. From germline, CDR1 is LGHNT and CDR2 FRNRAP. CDR3 sequence reads: CASGLVPTGGTSTDTQYF. The CDR3 DNA sequence: TGTGCTAGTGGTTTGGTACCCACAGGGGGAACTTCCACAGATACGCAGTATTTT.

This chain uses TRBV6-5 with TRBJ1-3; D may be TRBD1 (5 bases). Germline CDR1 and CDR2: MNHEY and SVGAGI. This CDR3 is 13 amino acids long. Trimming took 6 bases from V and 2 from J, leaving 8 bases between them. CDR3 DNA sequence: TGTGCCAGCAGACGGGGGACTGGAAACACCATATATTTT. This gives the protein CASRRGTGNTIYF.

V gene TRBV9 combines with J gene TRBJ2-7; 7 bases match TRBD2. Per germline, CDR1 SGDLS and CDR2 YYNGEE. V was clipped by 0 bases and J by 0 bases; unmatched bases: 3. This CDR3 comprises 15 residues. CDR3 amino acids: CASSVGLADSYEQYF. CDR3 coding DNA: TGTGCCAGCAGCGTAGGCCTAGCGGACTCCTACGAGCAGTACTTC.

This clone was counted a single time. The V and J genes are TRBV7-6 and TRBJ1-5, with TRBD1 identical over 8 bases. V was pared by 1 base and J by 2 bases, with 1 base of the junction left unmatched. CDR3 length: 15 residues. Germline CDR1 is SGHVS and CDR2 is FNYEAQ. In nucleotides, the CDR3 is TGTGCCAGCAGCTTAGGACAGGGGCGCAATCAGCCCCAGCATTTT. As protein: CASSLGQGRNQPQHF.

V gene TRBV5-8 combines with J gene TRBJ2-7; TRBD1 matches 7 bases. The germline gives CDR1 SGHTS, CDR2 YDEGEE. The trim removed 0 bases at V and 2 bases at J, leaving 8 bases unmatched. The CDR3 consists of 16 residues. The CDR3 bases are TGTGCCAGCAGCTTGGTGGCGACAGGGTCCCCCTACGAGCAGTACTTC. This codes for CASSLVATGSPYEQYF.